This TCR beta chain was identified in a study of identifying expanded T cells in peripheral blood. This table comes from immunoSEQ multiplex PCR, and its TCRdb copy is limited to in-frame clones, with some not included. The sample records approximately 110,000 clones, around 89% being singletons. Germline CDR1 reads LNHDA; CDR2 reads SQIVND (reference sequence). The CDR3 extends over 14 amino acids. Trimming took off 3 bases at V and 5 bases at J, with 13 bases between the two ends. Collection occurred without any documented infections or immune events in donors. The sequencing input was blood. The J gene is TRBJ1-1, the V gene TRBV19; D is uncertain. This TCR was sampled from a person between 18 and 75 years old in good health. CDR3 region: CASSMSGFGTEAFF. CDR3 in DNA: TGTGCCAGTAGTATGAGTGGGTTTGGGACTGAAGCTTTCTTT.